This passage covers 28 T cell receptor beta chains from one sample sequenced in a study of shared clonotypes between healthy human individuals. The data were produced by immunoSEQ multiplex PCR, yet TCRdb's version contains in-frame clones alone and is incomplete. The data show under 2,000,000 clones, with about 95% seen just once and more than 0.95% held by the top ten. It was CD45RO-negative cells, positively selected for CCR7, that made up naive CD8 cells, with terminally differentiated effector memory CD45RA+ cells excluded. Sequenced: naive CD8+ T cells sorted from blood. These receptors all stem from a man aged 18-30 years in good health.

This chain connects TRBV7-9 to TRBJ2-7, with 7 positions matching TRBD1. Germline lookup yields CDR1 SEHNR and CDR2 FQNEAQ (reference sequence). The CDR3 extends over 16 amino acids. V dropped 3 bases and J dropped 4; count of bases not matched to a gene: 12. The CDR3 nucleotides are TGTGCCAGCAGCTTGGCGATCGAGGGGGCGAAATACGAGCAGTACTTC. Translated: CASSLAIEGAKYEQYF.

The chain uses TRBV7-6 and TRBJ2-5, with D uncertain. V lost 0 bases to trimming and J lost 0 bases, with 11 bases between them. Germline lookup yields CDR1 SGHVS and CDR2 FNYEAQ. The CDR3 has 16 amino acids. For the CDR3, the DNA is TGTGCCAGCAGCTTAGCGAGCTCAGAGTACCAAGAGACCCAGTACTTC. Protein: CASSLASSEYQETQYF.

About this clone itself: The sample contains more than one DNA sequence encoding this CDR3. The CDR3 reads CASSWTVNTEAFF. The CDR3 DNA reads TGTGCCAGCAGCTGGACAGTGAACACTGAAGCTTTCTTT. The V gene is TRBV6-5, the J gene TRBJ1-1; maybe TRBD1 (6 bases). Germline CDR1 reads MNHEY; CDR2 reads SVGAGI. The CDR3 is made up of 13 amino acids. V lost 6 bases to trimming and J lost 0 bases, with 8 bases between them.

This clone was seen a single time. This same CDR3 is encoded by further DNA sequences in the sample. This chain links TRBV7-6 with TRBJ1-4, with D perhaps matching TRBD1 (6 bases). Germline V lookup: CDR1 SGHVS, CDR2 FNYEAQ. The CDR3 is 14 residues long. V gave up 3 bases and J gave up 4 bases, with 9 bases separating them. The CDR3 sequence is CASSFRQDNEKLFF. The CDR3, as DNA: TGTGCCAGCAGCTTCAGACAGGATAATGAAAAACTGTTTTTT.

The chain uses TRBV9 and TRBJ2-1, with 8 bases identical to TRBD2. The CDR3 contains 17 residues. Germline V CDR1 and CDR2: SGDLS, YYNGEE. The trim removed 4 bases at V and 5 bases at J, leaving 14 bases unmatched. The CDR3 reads CASSPDRSGGPHNEQFF. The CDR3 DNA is TGTGCCAGCAGCCCCGACCGGTCGGGAGGGCCCCACAATGAGCAGTTCTTC.

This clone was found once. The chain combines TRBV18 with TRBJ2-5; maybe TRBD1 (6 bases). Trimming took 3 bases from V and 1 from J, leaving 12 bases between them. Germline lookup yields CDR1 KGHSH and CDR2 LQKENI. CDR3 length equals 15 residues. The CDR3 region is CASSPSSDSQETQYF. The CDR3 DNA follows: TGTGCCAGCTCACCCTCGTCGGACAGCCAAGAGACCCAGTACTTC. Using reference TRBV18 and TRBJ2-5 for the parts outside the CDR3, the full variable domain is NAGVMQNPRHLVRRRGQEARLRCSPMKGHSHVYWYRQLPEEGLKFMVYLQKENIIDESGMPKERFSAEFPKEGPSILRIQQVVRGDSAAYFCASSPSSDSQETQYFGPGTRLLVL.

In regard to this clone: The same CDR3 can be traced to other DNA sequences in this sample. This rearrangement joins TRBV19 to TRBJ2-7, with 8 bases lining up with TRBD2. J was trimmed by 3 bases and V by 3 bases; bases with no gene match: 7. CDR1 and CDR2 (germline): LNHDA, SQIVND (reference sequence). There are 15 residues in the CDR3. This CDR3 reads CASSIGAGANYEQYF. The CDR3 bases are TGTGCCAGTAGTATTGGAGCGGGAGCTAACTACGAGCAGTACTTC. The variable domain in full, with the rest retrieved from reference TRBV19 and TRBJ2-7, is DGGITQSPKYLFRKEGQNVTLSCEQNLNHDAMYWYRQDPGQGLRLIYYSQIVNDFQKGDIAEGYSVSREKKESFPLTVTSAQKNPTAFYLCASSIGAGANYEQYFGPGTRLTVT.

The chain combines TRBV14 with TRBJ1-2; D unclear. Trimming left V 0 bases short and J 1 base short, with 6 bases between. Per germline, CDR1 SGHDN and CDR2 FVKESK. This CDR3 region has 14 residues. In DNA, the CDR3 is TGTGCCAGCAGCCAAGATCAGGTTAACTATGGCTACACCTTC. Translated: CASSQDQVNYGYTF.

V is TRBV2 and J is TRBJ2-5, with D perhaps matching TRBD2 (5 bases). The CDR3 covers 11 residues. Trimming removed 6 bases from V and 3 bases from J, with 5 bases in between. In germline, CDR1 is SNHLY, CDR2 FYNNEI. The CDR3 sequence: CASREEETQYF. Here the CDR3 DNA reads TGTGCCAGCAGGGAGGAAGAGACCCAGTACTTC.

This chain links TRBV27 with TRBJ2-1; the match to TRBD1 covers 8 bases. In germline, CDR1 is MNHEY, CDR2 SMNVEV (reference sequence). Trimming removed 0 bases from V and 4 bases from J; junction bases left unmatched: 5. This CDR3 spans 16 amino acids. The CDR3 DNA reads TGTGCCAGCAGTTTATCGCAGGGGGCGAGATACAATGAGCAGTTCTTC. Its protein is CASSLSQGARYNEQFF.

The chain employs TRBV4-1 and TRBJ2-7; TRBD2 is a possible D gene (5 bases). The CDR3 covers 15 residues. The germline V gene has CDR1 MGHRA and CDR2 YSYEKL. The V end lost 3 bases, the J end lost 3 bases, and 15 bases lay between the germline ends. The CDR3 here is CASSQTVGSYYEQYF. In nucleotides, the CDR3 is TGCGCCAGCAGCCAGACGGTGGGGAGTTACTACGAGCAGTACTTC.

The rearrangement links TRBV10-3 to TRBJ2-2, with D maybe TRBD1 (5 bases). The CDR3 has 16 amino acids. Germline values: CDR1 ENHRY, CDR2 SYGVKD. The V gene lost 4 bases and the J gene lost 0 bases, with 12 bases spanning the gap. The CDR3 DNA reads TGTGCCATCAGTGGGATAACAGGTCCGAACACCGGGGAGCTGTTTTTT. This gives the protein CAISGITGPNTGELFF.

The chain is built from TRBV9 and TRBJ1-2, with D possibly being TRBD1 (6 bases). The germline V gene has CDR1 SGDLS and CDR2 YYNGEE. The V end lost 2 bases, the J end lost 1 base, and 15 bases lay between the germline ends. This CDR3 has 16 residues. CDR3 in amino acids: CASSVTTGTNNYGYTF. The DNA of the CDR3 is TGTGCCAGCAGCGTTACGACAGGAACCAATAACTATGGCTACACCTTC.

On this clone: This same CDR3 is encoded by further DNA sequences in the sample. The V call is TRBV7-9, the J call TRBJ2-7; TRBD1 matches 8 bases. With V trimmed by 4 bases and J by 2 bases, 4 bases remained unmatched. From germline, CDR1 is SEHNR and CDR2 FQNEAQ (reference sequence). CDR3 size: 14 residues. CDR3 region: CASSSGQGPYEQYF. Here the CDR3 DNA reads TGTGCCAGCAGCTCCGGACAGGGCCCCTACGAGCAGTACTTC.

The CDR3 DNA reads as TGTGCCAGCAGCCGACAGGACGGGTCCTCCTACGAGCAGTACTTC. It translates to CASSRQDGSSYEQYF. The V gene is TRBV27, the J gene TRBJ2-7; TRBD1 is a possible D gene (6 bases). The CDR3 is 15 amino acids. V shed 6 bases and J shed 0 bases, with 15 bases lying between them. Germline assignment: CDR1 MNHEY and CDR2 SMNVEV (reference sequence).

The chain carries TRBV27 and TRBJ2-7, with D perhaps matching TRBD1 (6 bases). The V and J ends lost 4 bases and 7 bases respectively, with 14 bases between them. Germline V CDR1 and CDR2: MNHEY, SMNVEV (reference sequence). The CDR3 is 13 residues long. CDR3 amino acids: CASSWTDQGEQYF. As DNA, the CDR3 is TGTGCCAGCAGTTGGACAGACCAAGGGGAGCAGTACTTC.

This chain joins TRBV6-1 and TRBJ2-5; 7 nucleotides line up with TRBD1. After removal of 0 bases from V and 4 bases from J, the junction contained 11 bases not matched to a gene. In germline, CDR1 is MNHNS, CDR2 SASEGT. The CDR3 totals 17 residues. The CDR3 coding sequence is TGTGCCAGCAGTGAAGCGGTTGACATAAGGGGGCGAGAGACCCAGTACTTC. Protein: CASSEAVDIRGRETQYF.

This CDR3 is CASSPPQVELSTDTQYF. Written as DNA, the CDR3 is TGTGCCAGCAGCCCCCCACAAGTGGAGCTAAGCACAGATACGCAGTATTTT. The chain couples TRBV28 to TRBJ2-3; D unclear. Germline V gene lookup returns CDR1 MDHEN and CDR2 SYDVKM. Trimming stripped 6 bases from V and 0 bases from J, with 19 bases between. The CDR3 runs to 17 residues.

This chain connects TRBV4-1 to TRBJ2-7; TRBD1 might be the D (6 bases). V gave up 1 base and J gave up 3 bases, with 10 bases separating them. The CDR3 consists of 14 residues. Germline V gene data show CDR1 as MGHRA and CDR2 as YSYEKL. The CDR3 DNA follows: TGCGCCAGCAGCCAAGGGGCAGGGGACTACGAGCAGTACTTC. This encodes CASSQGAGDYEQYF.

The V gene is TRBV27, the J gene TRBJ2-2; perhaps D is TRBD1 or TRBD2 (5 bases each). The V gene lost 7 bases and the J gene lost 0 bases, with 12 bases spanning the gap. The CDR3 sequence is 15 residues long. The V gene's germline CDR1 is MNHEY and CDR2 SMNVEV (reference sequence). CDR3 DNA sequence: TGTGCCAGCAACCAAGGGACCACGAACACCGGGGAGCTGTTTTTT. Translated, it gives CASNQGTTNTGELFF.

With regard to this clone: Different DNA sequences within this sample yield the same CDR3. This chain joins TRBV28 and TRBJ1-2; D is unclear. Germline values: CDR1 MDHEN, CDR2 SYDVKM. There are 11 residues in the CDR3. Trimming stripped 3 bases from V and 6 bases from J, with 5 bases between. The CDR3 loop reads CASSFWDGYTF. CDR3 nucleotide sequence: TGTGCCAGCAGTTTTTGGGATGGCTACACCTTC.

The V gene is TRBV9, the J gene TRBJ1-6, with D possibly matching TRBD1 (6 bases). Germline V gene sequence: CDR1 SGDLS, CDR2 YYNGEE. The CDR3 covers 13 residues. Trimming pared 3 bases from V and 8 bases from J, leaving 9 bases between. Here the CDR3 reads CASSEDSYSPLHF. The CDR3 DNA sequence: TGTGCCAGCAGCGAGGACAGTTATTCACCCCTCCACTTT.

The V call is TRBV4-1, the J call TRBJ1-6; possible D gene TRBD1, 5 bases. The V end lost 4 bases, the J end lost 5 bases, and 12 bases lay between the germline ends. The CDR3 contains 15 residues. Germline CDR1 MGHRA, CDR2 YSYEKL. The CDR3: CASSLGTADNSPLHF. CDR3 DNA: TGCGCCAGCAGCCTTGGGACGGCCGATAATTCACCCCTCCACTTT.

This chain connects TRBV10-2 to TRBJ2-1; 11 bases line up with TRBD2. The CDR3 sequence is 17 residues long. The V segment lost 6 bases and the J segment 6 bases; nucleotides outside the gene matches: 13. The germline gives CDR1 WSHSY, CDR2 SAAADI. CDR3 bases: TGCGCCAGCAGGGAAGGGACTAGCGGAGGGAGAGGCAATGAGCAGTTCTTC. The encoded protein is CASREGTSGGRGNEQFF.

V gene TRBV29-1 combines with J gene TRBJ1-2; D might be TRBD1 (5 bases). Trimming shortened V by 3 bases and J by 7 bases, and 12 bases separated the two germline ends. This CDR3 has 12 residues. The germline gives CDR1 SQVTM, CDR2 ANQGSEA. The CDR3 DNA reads TGCAGCGTTGATAGGCAGGGAGGTGGCTACACCTTC. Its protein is CSVDRQGGGYTF.

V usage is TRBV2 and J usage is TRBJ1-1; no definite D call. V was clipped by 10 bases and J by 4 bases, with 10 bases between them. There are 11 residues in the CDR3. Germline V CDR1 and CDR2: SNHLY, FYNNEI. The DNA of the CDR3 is TGTGCCATCGTCGTAGGCACTGAAGCTTTCTTT. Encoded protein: CAIVVGTEAFF.

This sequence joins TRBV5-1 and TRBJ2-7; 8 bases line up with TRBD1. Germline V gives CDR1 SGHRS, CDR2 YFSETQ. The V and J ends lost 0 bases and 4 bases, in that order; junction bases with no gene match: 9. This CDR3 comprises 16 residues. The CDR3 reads CASSLAPTGDVYEQYF. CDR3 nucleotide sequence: TGCGCCAGCAGCTTGGCCCCGACAGGGGACGTGTACGAGCAGTACTTC.

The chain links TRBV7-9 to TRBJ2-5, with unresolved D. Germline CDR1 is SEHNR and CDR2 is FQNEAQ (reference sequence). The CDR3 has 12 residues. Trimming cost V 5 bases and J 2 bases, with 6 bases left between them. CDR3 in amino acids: CASSGYQETQYF. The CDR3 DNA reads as TGTGCCAGCAGCGGGTATCAAGAGACCCAGTACTTC.